The following is a T cell receptor (beta chain) sequence with its context. CD8+ and CD4+ T cells were negatively isolated; TEMRA cells were FACS-enriched. This record comes from a study of CD8 T cells in Susac syndrome. Study background: Clinical remission applied to roughly 8 sequenced Susac syndrome patients, and about six had active disease. Patients with Susac syndrome were therapy-naive, on corticosteroids, or on intravenous immunoglobulin alone at the time that blood was drawn.

With random hexamers, reverse transcription was performed on about 0.5 to 1 ug of RNA. TCRdb processed the immunoSEQ multiplex PCR reads anew with MiXCR; each CDR3 protein has one entry. Here the sample spans some 180,000 distinct CDR3 sequences, 90% to 95% being singletons. The V gene lost 0 bases and the J gene lost 2 bases, with 10 bases spanning the gap. CDR1 and CDR2 from the germline V gene are LNHNV and YYDKDF (reference sequence). The CDR3 totals 15 residues. The sequencing input was CD4+ T cells from PBMCs. The chain employs TRBV15 and TRBJ2-5; a weak D match, TRBD2 (6 bases). This sequence originates from a human donor with Susac syndrome. CDR3: CATSREAGRQETQYF. In nucleotides, the CDR3 is TGTGCCACCAGCAGAGAGGCGGGGAGGCAAGAGACCCAGTACTTC.